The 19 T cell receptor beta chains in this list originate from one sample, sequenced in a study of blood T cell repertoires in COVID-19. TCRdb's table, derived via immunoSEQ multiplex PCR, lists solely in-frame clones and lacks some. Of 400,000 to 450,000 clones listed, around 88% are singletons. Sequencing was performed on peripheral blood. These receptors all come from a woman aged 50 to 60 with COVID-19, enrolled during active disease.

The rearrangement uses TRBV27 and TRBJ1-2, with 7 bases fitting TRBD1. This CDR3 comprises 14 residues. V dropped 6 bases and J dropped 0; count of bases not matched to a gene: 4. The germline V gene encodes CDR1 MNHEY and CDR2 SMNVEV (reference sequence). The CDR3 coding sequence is TGTGCCAGCAGCCAGGGGGACCCTAACTATGGCTACACCTTC. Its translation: CASSQGDPNYGYTF.

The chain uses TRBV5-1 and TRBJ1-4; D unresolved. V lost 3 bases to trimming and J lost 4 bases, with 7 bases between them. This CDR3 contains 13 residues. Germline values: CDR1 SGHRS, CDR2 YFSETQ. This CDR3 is CASSSPVNEKLFF. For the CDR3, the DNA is TGCGCCAGCAGCTCGCCAGTTAATGAAAAACTGTTTTTT.

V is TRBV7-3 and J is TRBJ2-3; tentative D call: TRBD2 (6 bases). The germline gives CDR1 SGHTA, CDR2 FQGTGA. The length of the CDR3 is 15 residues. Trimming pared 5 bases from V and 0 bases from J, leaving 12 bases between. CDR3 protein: CASSLREASTDTQYF. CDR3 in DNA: TGTGCCAGCAGCCTCAGGGAGGCTAGCACAGATACGCAGTATTTT. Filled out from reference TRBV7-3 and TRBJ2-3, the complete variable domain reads GAGVSQTPSNKVTEKGKYVELRCDPISGHTALYWYRQSLGQGPEFLIYFQGTGAADDSGLPNDRFFAVRPEGSVSTLKIQRTERGDSAVYLCASSLREASTDTQYFGPGTRLTVL.

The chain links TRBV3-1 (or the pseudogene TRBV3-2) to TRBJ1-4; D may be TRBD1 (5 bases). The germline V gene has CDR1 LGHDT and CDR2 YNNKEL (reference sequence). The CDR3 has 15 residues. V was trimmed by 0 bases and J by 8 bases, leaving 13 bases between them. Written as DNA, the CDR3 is TGTGCCAGCAGCCAAGATCTGGCAGGGCCCGAAAAACTGTTTTTT. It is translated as CASSQDLAGPEKLFF.

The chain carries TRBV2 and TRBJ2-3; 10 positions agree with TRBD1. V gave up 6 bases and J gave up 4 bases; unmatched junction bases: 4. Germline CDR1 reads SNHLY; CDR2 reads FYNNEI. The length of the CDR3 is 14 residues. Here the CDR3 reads CASRPGQGPDTQYF. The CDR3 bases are TGTGCCAGCAGGCCGGGACAGGGGCCAGATACGCAGTATTTT.

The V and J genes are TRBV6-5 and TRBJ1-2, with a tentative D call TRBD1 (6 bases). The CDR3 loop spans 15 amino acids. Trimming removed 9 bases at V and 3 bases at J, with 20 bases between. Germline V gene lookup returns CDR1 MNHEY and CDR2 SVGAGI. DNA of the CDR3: TGTGCCAGTGCCGGGTCCCTCGAGGGGGACTATGGCTACACCTTC. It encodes CASAGSLEGDYGYTF.

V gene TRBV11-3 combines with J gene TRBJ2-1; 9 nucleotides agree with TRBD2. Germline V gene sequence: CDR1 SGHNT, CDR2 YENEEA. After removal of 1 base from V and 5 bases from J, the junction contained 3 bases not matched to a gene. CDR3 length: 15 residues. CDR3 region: CASSLAAGGHNEQFF. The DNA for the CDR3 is TGTGCCAGCAGCTTAGCAGCGGGGGGCCACAATGAGCAGTTCTTC. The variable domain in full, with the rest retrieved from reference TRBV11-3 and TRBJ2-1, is EAGVVQSPRYKIIEKKQPVAFWCNPISGHNTLYWYLQNLGQGPELLIRYENEEAVDDSQLPKDRFSAERLKGVDSTLKIQPAELGDSAVYLCASSLAAGGHNEQFFGPGTRLTVL.

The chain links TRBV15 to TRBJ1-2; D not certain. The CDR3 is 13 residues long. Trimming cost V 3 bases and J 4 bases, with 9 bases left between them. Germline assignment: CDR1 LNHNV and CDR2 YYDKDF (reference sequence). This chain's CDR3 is CATSSRASYGYTF. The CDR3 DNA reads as TGTGCCACCAGCAGCCGTGCGTCCTATGGCTACACCTTC.

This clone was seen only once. DNA for the CDR3: TGTGCCAGCAGTTACGGCCCGTGGGGTCCTAAGGGGTATGGCTACACCTTC. It codes for CASSYGPWGPKGYGYTF. This sequence joins TRBV6-2 or TRBV6-3 and TRBJ1-2, with D tentatively TRBD1 (5 bases). Germline V gene lookup returns CDR1 MNHEY and CDR2 SVGEGT. The CDR3 has 17 residues. Trimming left V 2 bases short and J 5 bases short, with 21 bases between.

The CDR3 spells CASTKLSSGNTIYF. The DNA for the CDR3 is TGTGCCAGCACCAAACTGTCTTCTGGAAACACCATATATTTT. V is TRBV6-5 and J is TRBJ1-3; D gene uncertain. Trimming removed 7 bases from V and 1 base from J, with 11 bases in between. The germline V gene has CDR1 MNHEY and CDR2 SVGAGI. The CDR3 runs to 14 residues.

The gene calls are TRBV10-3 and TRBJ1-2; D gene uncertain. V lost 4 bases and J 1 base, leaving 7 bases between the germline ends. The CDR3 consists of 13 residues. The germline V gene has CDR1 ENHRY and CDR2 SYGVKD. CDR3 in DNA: TGTGCCATCAGTGTTTCCGTTAACTATGGCTACACCTTC. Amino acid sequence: CAISVSVNYGYTF.

CDR3 nucleotide sequence: TGTGCCAGCAGCTTAAGGGGGGACCCCTACGAGCAGTACTTC. The encoded protein is CASSLRGDPYEQYF. The rearrangement uses TRBV7-3 and TRBJ2-7; weak D call: TRBD2 (6 bases). Germline V gene lookup returns CDR1 SGHTA and CDR2 FQGTGA. Trimming cost V 1 base and J 2 bases, with 9 bases left between them. The CDR3 consists of 14 residues.

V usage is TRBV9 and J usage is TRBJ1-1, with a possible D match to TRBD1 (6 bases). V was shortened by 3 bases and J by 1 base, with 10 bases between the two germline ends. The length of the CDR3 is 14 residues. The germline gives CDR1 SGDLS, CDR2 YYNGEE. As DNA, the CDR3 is TGTGCCAGCAGCGCCGGGGGGGCGAACACTGAAGCTTTCTTT. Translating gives CASSAGGANTEAFF.

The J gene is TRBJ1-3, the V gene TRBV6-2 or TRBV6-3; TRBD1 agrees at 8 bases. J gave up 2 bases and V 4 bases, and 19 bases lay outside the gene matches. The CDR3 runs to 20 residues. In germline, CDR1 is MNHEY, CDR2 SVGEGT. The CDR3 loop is CASSSLTDWDRIGTGNTIYF. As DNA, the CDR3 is TGTGCCAGCAGTTCCCTCACGGACTGGGACAGGATTGGCACTGGAAACACCATATATTTT.

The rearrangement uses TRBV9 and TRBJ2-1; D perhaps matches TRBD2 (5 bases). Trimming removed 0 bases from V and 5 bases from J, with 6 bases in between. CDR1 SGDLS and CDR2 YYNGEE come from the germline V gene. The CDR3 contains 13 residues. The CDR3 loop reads CASSVELDNEQFF. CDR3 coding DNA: TGTGCCAGCAGCGTAGAACTAGACAATGAGCAGTTCTTC.

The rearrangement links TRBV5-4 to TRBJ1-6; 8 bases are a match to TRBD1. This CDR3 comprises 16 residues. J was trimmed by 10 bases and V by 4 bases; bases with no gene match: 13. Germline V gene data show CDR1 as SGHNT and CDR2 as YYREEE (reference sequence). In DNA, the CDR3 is TGTGCCAGCAGCCGTATACCTACAGGGGGAGAATCACCCCTCCACTTT. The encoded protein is CASSRIPTGGESPLHF.

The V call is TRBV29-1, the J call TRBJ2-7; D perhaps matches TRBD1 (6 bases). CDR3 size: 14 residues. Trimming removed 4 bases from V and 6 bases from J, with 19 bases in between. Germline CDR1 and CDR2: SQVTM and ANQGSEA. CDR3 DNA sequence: TGCAGCGTTGCCCGCGCAGCTCAGGGGTTCGAGCAGTACTTC. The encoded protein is CSVARAAQGFEQYF.

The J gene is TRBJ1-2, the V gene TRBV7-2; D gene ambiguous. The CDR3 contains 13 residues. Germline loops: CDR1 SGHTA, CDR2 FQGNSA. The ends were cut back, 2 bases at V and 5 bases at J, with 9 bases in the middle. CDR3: CASSLTGEYGYTF. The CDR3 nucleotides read TGTGCCAGCAGCTTAACCGGGGAGTATGGCTACACCTTC.

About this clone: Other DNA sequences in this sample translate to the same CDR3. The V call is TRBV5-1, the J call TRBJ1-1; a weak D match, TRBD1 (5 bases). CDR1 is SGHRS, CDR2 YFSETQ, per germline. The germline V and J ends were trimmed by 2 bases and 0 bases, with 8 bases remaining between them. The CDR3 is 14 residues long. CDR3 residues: CASSLAGMNTEAFF. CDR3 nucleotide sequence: TGCGCCAGCAGCTTAGCAGGGATGAACACTGAAGCTTTCTTT.